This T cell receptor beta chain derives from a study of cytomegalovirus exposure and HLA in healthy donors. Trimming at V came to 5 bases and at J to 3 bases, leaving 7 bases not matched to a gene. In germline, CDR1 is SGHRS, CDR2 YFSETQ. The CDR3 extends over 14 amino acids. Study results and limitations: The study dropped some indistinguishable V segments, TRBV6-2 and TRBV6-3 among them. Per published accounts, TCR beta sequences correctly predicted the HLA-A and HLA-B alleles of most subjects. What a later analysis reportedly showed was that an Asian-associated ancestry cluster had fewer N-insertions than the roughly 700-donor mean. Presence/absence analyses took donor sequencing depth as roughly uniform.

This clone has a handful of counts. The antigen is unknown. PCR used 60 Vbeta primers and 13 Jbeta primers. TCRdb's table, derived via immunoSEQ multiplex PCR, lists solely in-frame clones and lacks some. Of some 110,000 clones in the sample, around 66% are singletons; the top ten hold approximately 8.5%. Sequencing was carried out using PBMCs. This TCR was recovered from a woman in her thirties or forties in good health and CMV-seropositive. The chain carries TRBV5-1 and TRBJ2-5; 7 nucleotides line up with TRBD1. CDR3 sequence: CASSSGTEKETQYF. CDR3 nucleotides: TGCGCCAGCAGTTCCGGGACAGAAAAAGAGACCCAGTACTTC.